This is a list of T cell receptor beta chains from one sample in a study of CD8+ T cells in alopecia areata. The repertoire was sequenced with immunoSEQ multiplex PCR; TCRdb's copy has only in-frame clones and lacks some. Of around 19,000 clones detected, around 67% appear once; the ten largest clones hold roughly 4.3%. The sequenced material came from CD4+ Tregs sorted from blood. The receptors derive from a human donor with alopecia areata. Both conserved end residues are part of each CDR3. Each record gives: J gene, V gene, D gene, clone size, CDR3 protein, CDR3 DNA. The D gene is left open where the match is weak. Expanded clones get a size class; other rows say once, few or many, or leave the size out.

J: TRBJ2-3; V: TRBV18; D: -; size: -; CDR3: CASSSWRRGSTDTQYF; DNA: TGTGCCAGCTCATCTTGGAGAAGGGGTAGCACAGATACGCAGTATTTT
J: TRBJ1-5; V: TRBV18; D: -; size: once; CDR3: CASSPDVSRMQPQHF; DNA: TGTGCCAGCTCACCAGACGTATCGAGGATGCAGCCCCAGCATTTT
J: TRBJ1-2; V: TRBV2; D: TRBD1; size: -; CDR3: CASSEAQGGYGYTF; DNA: TGTGCCAGCAGTGAAGCACAGGGGGGCTATGGCTACACCTTC
J: TRBJ2-1; V: TRBV13; D: -; size: -; CDR3: CASSLSGRNQFF; DNA: TGTGCCAGCAGCTTGTCGGGCCGTAACCAGTTCTTC
J: TRBJ2-1; V: TRBV5-1; D: TRBD2; size: -; CDR3: CASSFGTTYNEQFF; DNA: TGCGCCAGCAGCTTCGGGACTACCTACAATGAGCAGTTCTTC
J: TRBJ2-3; V: TRBV18; D: -; size: -; CDR3: CASSPPGTDTQYF; DNA: TGTGCCAGCTCCCCGCCAGGGACAGATACGCAGTATTTT
J: TRBJ1-6; V: TRBV10-3; D: -; size: -; CDR3: CAISESQENSPLHF; DNA: TGTGCCATCAGTGAGTCGCAGGAAAATTCACCCCTCCACTTT
J: TRBJ2-3; V: TRBV5-1; D: -; size: -; CDR3: CASSRIGTRTDTQYF; DNA: TGCGCCAGCAGCCGGATCGGGACTCGCACAGATACGCAGTATTTT
J: TRBJ2-6; V: TRBV4-1; D: -; size: few; CDR3: CASSQQGSGANVLTF; DNA: TGCGCCAGCAGCCAACAGGGGTCTGGGGCCAACGTCCTGACTTTC
J: TRBJ1-4; V: TRBV2; D: TRBD1; size: -; CDR3: CASSEQGTATNEKLFF; DNA: TGTGCCAGCAGTGAGCAGGGGACAGCAACTAATGAAAAACTGTTTTTT
J: TRBJ2-1; V: TRBV19; D: TRBD1; size: -; CDR3: CASSIGTGPFNEQFF; DNA: TGTGCCAGTAGTATAGGGACAGGGCCCTTCAATGAGCAGTTCTTC
J: TRBJ1-2; V: TRBV4-1; D: -; size: few; CDR3: CASSQRDLTRMNYGYTF; DNA: TGCGCCAGCAGCCAACGGGACCTCACAAGGATGAACTATGGCTACACCTTC
J: TRBJ1-5; V: TRBV20-1; D: -; size: once; CDR3: CSADGQPQHF; DNA: TGCAGTGCCGATGGTCAGCCCCAGCATTTT
J: TRBJ1-2; V: TRBV27; D: -; size: -; CDR3: CASSLRQGMGYTF; DNA: TGTGCCAGCAGTTTGAGGCAGGGCATGGGCTACACCTTC
J: TRBJ2-7; V: TRBV11-2; D: -; size: -; CDR3: CASSFGRDSEQYF; DNA: TGTGCCAGCAGCTTCGGGCGGGACTCCGAGCAGTACTTC
J: TRBJ2-2; V: TRBV27; D: -; size: -; CDR3: CASSKNTGELFF; DNA: TGTGCCAGCAGCAAGAACACGGGGGAGCTGTTTTTT
J: TRBJ1-2; V: TRBV29-1; D: -; size: medium-sized; CDR3: CSGVGGSHYGYTF; DNA: TGCAGCGGAGTGGGGGGCTCCCACTATGGCTACACCTTC
J: TRBJ2-7; V: TRBV6-1; D: -; size: few; CDR3: CASRMGLRSYEQYF; DNA: TGTGCCAGCAGGATGGGACTGAGATCCTACGAGCAGTACTTC
J: TRBJ1-1; V: TRBV18; D: -; size: -; CDR3: CASSPNTEAFF; DNA: TGTGCCAGCTCACCGAACACTGAAGCTTTCTTT
J: TRBJ2-7; V: TRBV29-1; D: -; size: -; CDR3: CSGRASSYEQYF; DNA: TGCAGCGGAAGGGCGAGCTCCTACGAGCAGTACTTC
J: TRBJ2-3; V: TRBV28; D: -; size: -; CDR3: CASSLLGSITDTQYF; DNA: TGTGCCAGCAGTTTATTAGGCTCCATCACAGATACGCAGTATTTT
J: TRBJ2-3; V: TRBV7-2; D: -; size: -; CDR3: CASRYPGTDTQYF; DNA: TGTGCCAGCAGATATCCAGGAACAGATACGCAGTATTTT
J: TRBJ2-1; V: TRBV11-3; D: TRBD1; size: few; CDR3: CASSLGRGFYNEQFF; DNA: TGTGCCAGCAGCTTAGGCAGGGGGTTTTACAATGAGCAGTTCTTC
J: TRBJ1-5; V: TRBV5-5; D: -; size: -; CDR3: CASSLWAGYSNQPQHF; DNA: TGTGCCAGCAGCTTGTGGGCAGGATATAGCAATCAGCCCCAGCATTTT
J: TRBJ2-7; V: TRBV5-1; D: -; size: -; CDR3: CASRPGSSTYEQYF; DNA: TGCGCCAGCAGACCGGGCTCGAGCACCTACGAGCAGTACTTC
J: TRBJ1-2; V: TRBV2; D: TRBD1; size: -; CDR3: CASSFPTGGTRDYGYTF; DNA: TGTGCCAGCAGTTTCCCGACAGGGGGTACCAGAGACTATGGCTACACCTTC
J: TRBJ1-5; V: TRBV30; D: TRBD1; size: few; CDR3: CAGGTGSQPQHF; DNA: TGTGCCGGCGGGACAGGGAGCCAGCCCCAGCATTTT
J: TRBJ2-7; V: TRBV14; D: -; size: -; CDR3: CASSAQGHEQYF; DNA: TGTGCCAGCAGCGCACAGGGTCACGAGCAGTACTTC
J: TRBJ1-2; V: TRBV19; D: -; size: few; CDR3: CASSLRVDNYGYTF; DNA: TGTGCCAGTAGTCTCAGGGTAGATAACTATGGCTACACCTTC
J: TRBJ2-5; V: TRBV29-1; D: TRBD2; size: -; CDR3: CSVAASGRKETQYF; DNA: TGCAGCGTTGCGGCTAGCGGGAGGAAAGAGACCCAGTACTTC
J: TRBJ1-5; V: TRBV7-2; D: -; size: -; CDR3: CASSLGGPNQPQHF; DNA: TGTGCCAGCAGCTTAGGAGGGCCCAATCAGCCCCAGCATTTT
J: TRBJ2-5; V: TRBV7-9; D: TRBD2; size: few; CDR3: CASSLHQTSETQYF; DNA: TGTGCCAGCAGCTTACACCAGACTAGCGAGACCCAGTACTTC
J: TRBJ2-7; V: TRBV28; D: TRBD1; size: -; CDR3: CASSRTGFGRQYF; DNA: TGTGCCAGCAGCCGGACAGGTTTTGGGCGACAGTACTTC
J: TRBJ2-5; V: TRBV25-1; D: -; size: -; CDR3: CASSNRRGAETQYF; DNA: TGTGCCAGCAGTAACCGAAGGGGGGCGGAGACCCAGTACTTC
J: TRBJ2-3; V: TRBV28; D: -; size: -; CDR3: CASSLVSLLGHGGPHLRPDTQYF; DNA: TGTGCCAGCAGTCTAGTTTCCCTACTTGGGCATGGAGGTCCCCACCTACGCCCAGATACGCAGTATTTT
J: TRBJ1-3; V: TRBV5-6; D: -; size: -; CDR3: CASSLGHSSGNTIYF; DNA: TGTGCCAGCAGCCTGGGACACTCCTCTGGAAACACCATATATTTT
J: TRBJ1-5; V: TRBV19; D: -; size: -; CDR3: CASSIKGVGSNQPQHF; DNA: TGTGCCAGTAGTATAAAGGGGGTCGGGAGCAATCAGCCCCAGCATTTT
J: TRBJ2-1; V: TRBV18; D: -; size: few; CDR3: CASSPTNEQFF; DNA: TGTGCCAGCTCACCGACCAATGAGCAGTTCTTC
J: TRBJ1-1; V: TRBV29-1; D: -; size: -; CDR3: CSAHREVISEAFF; DNA: TGCAGCGCGCACAGGGAGGTTATTAGTGAAGCTTTCTTT
J: TRBJ2-7; V: TRBV2; D: -; size: -; CDR3: CASIRATFYEQYF; DNA: TGTGCCAGCATCAGGGCCACTTTCTACGAGCAGTACTTC
J: TRBJ1-1; V: TRBV7-8; D: -; size: -; CDR3: CASSLAELNTEAFF; DNA: TGTGCCAGCAGCTTAGCGGAGTTGAACACTGAAGCTTTCTTT
J: TRBJ2-7; V: TRBV7-2; D: -; size: few; CDR3: CASSLAEFGEQYF; DNA: TGTGCCAGCAGCTTAGCTGAGTTTGGCGAGCAGTACTTC
J: TRBJ2-1; V: TRBV5-1; D: TRBD2; size: -; CDR3: CASSLAYLAGPEQFF; DNA: TGCGCCAGCAGCTTGGCCTATCTAGCGGGGCCCGAGCAGTTCTTC
J: TRBJ2-1; V: TRBV25-1; D: -; size: -; CDR3: CASSDTQGWPEQFF; DNA: TGTGCCAGCAGCGATACCCAGGGGTGGCCTGAGCAGTTCTTC
J: TRBJ2-7; V: TRBV28; D: -; size: -; CDR3: CASTSTVYEQYF; DNA: TGTGCCAGCACCTCCACAGTGTACGAGCAGTACTTC
J: TRBJ1-5; V: TRBV19; D: -; size: -; CDR3: CASIERAGRSNQPQHF; DNA: TGTGCCAGTATCGAGAGGGCCGGCCGTAGCAATCAGCCCCAGCATTTT
J: TRBJ2-3; V: TRBV5-1; D: -; size: -; CDR3: CASRAGRNTQYF; DNA: TGCGCCAGCAGGGCTGGAAGGAATACGCAGTATTTT
J: TRBJ1-3; V: TRBV7-4; D: -; size: -; CDR3: CASSLVPGNTIYF; DNA: TGTGCCAGCAGCTTAGTTCCTGGAAACACCATATATTTT